Included here is one T cell receptor (beta chain) sequence, with context. The antigen remains undetermined. This sample was taken from a study of a mutant IDH1 vaccine in newly diagnosed glioma. Using immunoSEQ multiplex PCR, the repertoire was profiled, and TCRdb retains in-frame clones only, with some absent. The table shows 65,000 to 85,000 clones, with more than 75% occurring only once. Time point given: week 35, safety follow-up. Topical imiquimod was applied with each vaccine dose, which held 300 ug of mutant IDH1 20-mer peptide. Germline-derived CDR1 and CDR2 are MDHEN and SYDVKM. The CDR3 contains 13 residues. Trimming removed 5 bases from V and 0 bases from J, with 7 bases in between.

This chain joins TRBV28 and TRBJ1-1, with D tentatively TRBD1 (5 bases). Specimen: PBMCs, collected from a glioma patient whose treatment included an IDH1 peptide vaccine. The TCR sequence derives from a man aged 25 to 40 with glioma. The CDR3: CASSEGVNTEAFF. The CDR3, as DNA: TGTGCCAGCAGTGAAGGGGTGAACACTGAAGCTTTCTTT.